This TCR beta chain was recorded in a study of shared clonotypes between healthy human individuals. Regarding the study as a whole: Estimated clonotype richness was generally higher in naive than memory subsets. Non-shared clonotypes were found to have lower generation probabilities than the clonotypes that were shared by all four of the sorted-subset donors. The naive CD4 repertoires of several donors were compared, and around 4.7% of clonotypes were shared.

Original analysis: From ImmunoSEQ came sequences covering only the junction and carrying no quality scores, so filtering differed. Data came from immunoSEQ multiplex PCR; TCRdb stores just in-frame clones and leaves some out. V and J calls plus clone size are reproduced from that table; the DNA served to infer D and trimming. Of just over 2,000,000 clones in the sample, just under 95% were seen once. V was trimmed by 1 base and J by 7 bases, leaving 16 bases between them. This CDR3 spans 15 amino acids. Germline V gene sequence: CDR1 SNHLY, CDR2 FYNNEI. CD45RO-negative, CCR7-positively selected cells formed the naive CD8 fraction, excluding terminally differentiated effector memory CD45RA+ cells. As to this clone: The antigen is undetermined.

This receptor was obtained from a man aged 18 to 29 in good health. Specimen: naive CD8+ T cells sorted from blood. The chain recombines TRBV2 with TRBJ2-5; D is perhaps TRBD1 or TRBD2 (5 bases each). CDR3 protein: CASSEEGTSGVTQYF. The CDR3, as DNA: TGTGCCAGCAGTGAAGAAGGGACCAGTGGGGTGACCCAGTACTTC. The complete variable domain, with remaining parts taken from reference TRBV2 and TRBJ2-5, reads EPEVTQTPSHQVTQMGQEVILRCVPISNHLYFYWYRQILGQKVEFLVSFYNNEISEKSEIFDDQFSVERPDGSNFTLKIRSTKLEDSAMYFCASSEEGTSGVTQYFGPGTRLLVL.